This is a list of T cell receptor beta chains from one sample in a study of T cell changes during pregnancy in multiple sclerosis. The data were produced by immunoSEQ multiplex PCR, yet TCRdb's version contains in-frame clones alone and is incomplete. The sample lists 75,000 to 100,000 clones, approximately 92% occurring once. The sample in question was peripheral blood, obtained after pregnancy. The receptors were sampled from a female donor with multiple sclerosis, enrolled in a pregnancy study. CDR3s include the opening cysteine and the closing phenylalanine or tryptophan. D genes are given only for firm matches. Expanded clones are given a class, and other clones once, few, many or no size at all.

D | J | V | size | CDR3 | DNA
TRBD1 | TRBJ2-1 | TRBV25-1 | - | CASTGQGVYNEQFF | TGTGCCAGCACGGGACAGGGAGTGTACAATGAGCAGTTCTTC
TRBD1 | TRBJ1-3 | TRBV19 | - | CASSPGTGDSGNTIYF | TGTGCCAGTAGTCCCGGGACAGGGGACTCTGGAAACACCATATATTTT
TRBD1 | TRBJ1-4 | TRBV19 | - | CASSKAGTGHF | TGTGCCAGTAGTAAGGCCGGGACAGGACATTTT
- | TRBJ2-1 | TRBV27 | - | CASSFPGDNEQFF | TGTGCCAGCAGTTTTCCGGGAGACAATGAGCAGTTCTTC
TRBD2 | TRBJ2-2 | TRBV2 | - | CACEQREVTGELFF | TGTGCCTGCGAACAGCGGGAGGTCACCGGGGAGCTGTTTTTT
- | TRBJ2-2 | TRBV4-2 | - | CASSPRTGELFF | TGTGCCAGCAGCCCCAGGACCGGGGAGCTGTTTTTT
- | TRBJ2-7 | TRBV2 | - | CASSAPDIGYEQYF | TGTGCCAGCAGTGCCCCGGACATTGGCTACGAGCAGTACTTC
TRBD1 | TRBJ1-4 | TRBV4-1 | - | CASSSPGTELEPPPIEKLFF | TGCGCCAGCAGCAGCCCCGGGACAGAGCTGGAGCCTCCGCCCATTGAAAAACTGTTTTTT
- | TRBJ1-2 | TRBV19 | - | CATGMRGTNYGYTF | TGTGCCACGGGGATGAGGGGGACTAACTATGGCTACACCTTC
TRBD1 | TRBJ2-2 | TRBV7-2 | - | CASSSGTGGSGELFF | TGTGCCAGCAGCTCCGGGACAGGGGGATCCGGGGAGCTGTTTTTT
TRBD2 | TRBJ2-3 | TRBV5-1 | - | CASSRTSGDSTDTQYF | TGCGCCAGCAGTCGGACTAGCGGGGATAGCACAGATACGCAGTATTTT
- | TRBJ2-7 | TRBV4-2 | - | CASSQDRFRTAYF | TGTGCCAGCAGCCAAGATAGGTTCAGGACTGCCTACTTC
- | TRBJ1-1 | TRBV7-9 | - | CASSPRGGLEATEAFF | TGTGCCAGCAGCCCCAGGGGTGGACTTGAGGCCACTGAAGCTTTCTTT
TRBD2 | TRBJ2-7 | TRBV19 | - | CASRKGAGGGEQYF | TGTGCCAGTAGGAAGGGAGCGGGAGGCGGGGAGCAGTACTTC
- | TRBJ1-4 | TRBV11-1 | few | CASSRRQGLDEKLFF | TGTGCCAGCAGCCGTAGACAAGGACTGGACGAAAAACTGTTTTTT
TRBD1 | TRBJ1-1 | TRBV11-2 | once | CAARSGGRTEAFF | TGTGCCGCACGATCAGGGGGCCGGACTGAAGCTTTCTTT
TRBD2 | TRBJ2-7 | TRBV11-3 | - | CASSLFGREGDEQYF | TGTGCCAGCAGCTTATTTGGGCGGGAGGGTGACGAGCAGTACTTC
TRBD1 | TRBJ1-2 | TRBV10-3 | - | CAIRGDLDRGDGYTF | TGTGCCATCAGGGGAGACTTAGACAGGGGAGATGGCTACACCTTC
- | TRBJ1-6 | TRBV7-2 | few | CASTYRGSPLHF | TGTGCCAGCACCTATCGAGGTTCACCCCTCCACTTT
- | TRBJ2-5 | TRBV6-1 | - | CASTWTGVETQYF | TGTGCCAGCACTTGGACGGGGGTAGAGACCCAGTACTTC